The next 8 T cell receptor beta chains were all read from a single sample in a study of cytomegalovirus exposure and HLA in healthy donors. PCR involved 60 Vbeta and 13 Jbeta primers. This table comes from immunoSEQ multiplex PCR, and its TCRdb copy is limited to in-frame clones, with some not included. The table lists approximately 95,000 clones, around four fifths of them singletons, with roughly 4% in the top ten. The source material was PBMCs. The receptors shown here come from a woman in her thirties or forties in good health and CMV-seropositive.

This rearrangement joins TRBV19 to TRBJ2-1; 10 bases fit TRBD2. Germline trimming cut 3 bases from V and 0 bases from J; bases unmatched to any gene: 8. Germline CDR1 and CDR2: LNHDA and SQIVND (reference sequence). The CDR3 consists of 18 residues. The CDR3 reads CASSIGLADHVSYNEQFF. The CDR3 nucleotides read TGTGCCAGTAGTATCGGACTAGCGGACCACGTCTCCTACAATGAGCAGTTCTTC.

This clone was seen once. The V call is TRBV6-5, the J call TRBJ2-1; 12 bases align to TRBD2. The length of the CDR3 is 15 residues. V dropped 7 bases and J dropped 8; count of bases not matched to a gene: 9. CDR1 and CDR2 (germline): MNHEY, SVGAGI. CDR3: CASTKTSGSLDEQFF. The CDR3 region has the DNA TGTGCCAGCACCAAGACTAGCGGGAGTCTAGATGAGCAGTTCTTC.

This sequence joins TRBV29-1 and TRBJ2-2; D is possibly TRBD1 (5 bases). Between the trimmed V and J ends, which lost 4 bases and 3 bases, there was a span of 39 bases. This CDR3 contains 23 residues. Germline V gene lookup returns CDR1 SQVTM and CDR2 ANQGSEA. The CDR3 sequence: CSVGNSRVQRVRHQIPDTGELFF. In DNA form, the CDR3 reads TGCAGCGTTGGGAACTCCAGGGTTCAGAGAGTCCGACACCAGATCCCGGACACCGGGGAGCTGTTTTTT.

The V call is TRBV7-9, the J call TRBJ1-1, with 7 bases lining up with TRBD1. The CDR3 spans 15 residues. Germline trimming cut 5 bases from V and 2 bases from J; bases unmatched to any gene: 8. From germline, CDR1 is SEHNR and CDR2 FQNEAQ (reference sequence). DNA of the CDR3: TGTGCCAGCAGCCCATACAGGGGAGTAAACACTGAAGCTTTCTTT. It is translated as CASSPYRGVNTEAFF.

This sequence joins TRBV6-6 and TRBJ2-1, with TRBD1 identical over 10 bases. Germline V gene data show CDR1 as MNHNY and CDR2 as SVGAGI (reference sequence). V dropped 6 bases and J dropped 8; count of bases not matched to a gene: 4. CDR3 length: 13 residues. The CDR3 sequence is CASSPTGGHEQFF. The DNA of the CDR3 is TGTGCCAGCAGCCCGACAGGGGGCCATGAGCAGTTCTTC.

The chain has TRBV30 and TRBJ2-1, with 10 bases lining up with TRBD2. The CDR3 spans 13 residues. From germline, CDR1 is GTSNPN and CDR2 SVGIG (reference sequence). V shed 8 bases and J 7 bases; nucleotides not matched to a gene: 8. CDR3 region: CAVSSGSGNEQFF. Here the CDR3 DNA reads TGTGCCGTCTCTAGCGGGAGTGGAAATGAGCAGTTCTTC.

Written as DNA, the CDR3 is TGTGCCAGTAGTATATTAGCTAACTATGGCTACACCTTC. Its translation is CASSILANYGYTF. V and J are TRBV19 and TRBJ1-2; D gene uncertain. Trimming stripped 2 bases from V and 0 bases from J, with 4 bases between. This CDR3 is built from 13 residues. Germline V gene data show CDR1 as LNHDA and CDR2 as SQIVND (reference sequence).

The chain uses TRBV2 and TRBJ2-1, with a weak D call TRBD1 (6 bases). Between the trimmed V and J ends, which lost 9 bases and 4 bases, there was a span of 13 bases. CDR3 size: 13 residues. Germline assignment: CDR1 SNHLY and CDR2 FYNNEI. The CDR3 here is CASTRDNYNEQFF. The CDR3 DNA reads TGTGCCAGTACCCGGGACAATTACAATGAGCAGTTCTTC.